Listed below are T cell receptor beta chains from one sample, sequenced in a study of T cells in Graves' hyperthyroidism and ophthalmopathy. TCRdb reprocessed the multiplex PCR reads with MiXCR, giving one entry per CDR3 protein. The repertoire includes over 500,000 distinct CDR3 sequences, roughly 17% of them detected once, and approximately 15% sits in the top ten. Source material: blood. Source of these receptors: a woman between 18 and 29 years old with Graves' ophthalmopathy. Each CDR3 is given with its conserved first and last residue. A D gene is named only where the DNA matches it firmly. Some rows have no size entry. The others give once, few or many, or a class for an expanded clone.

J,D,V,size,CDR3,DNA
TRBJ2-3,-,TRBV12-3/TRBV12-4,-,CASTSGGTQYF,TGTGCCAGCACGTCAGGGGGGACGCAGTATTTT
TRBJ1-2,-,TRBV27,few,CASSLLRGYTF,TGTGCCAGCAGTTTACTGCGTGGCTACACCTTC
TRBJ1-2,-,TRBV12-3/TRBV12-4,-,CASSLALNGYTF,TGTGCCAGCAGTTTAGCCTTGAATGGCTACACCTTC
TRBJ2-3,TRBD2,TRBV4-3,few,CASSQETSDTDTQYF,TGCGCCAGCAGCCAAGAGACTAGCGACACAGATACGCAGTATTTT
TRBJ2-7,TRBD1,TRBV6-1,many,CASSSPGTGLREQYF,TGTGCCAGCAGCTCCCCCGGGACAGGGCTTCGCGAGCAGTACTTC
TRBJ1-3,-,TRBV7-8,-,CASSLAFPGVGNTIYF,TGTGCCAGCAGCTTAGCGTTTCCGGGAGTTGGAAACACCATATATTTT
TRBJ2-7,-,TRBV2,many,CASSEGEDYEQYF,TGTGCCAGCAGTGAGGGGGAAGACTACGAGCAGTACTTC
TRBJ1-6,TRBD1,TRBV9,many,CASSADRVNSPLHF,TGTGCCAGCAGCGCGGACAGGGTTAATTCACCCCTCCACTTT
TRBJ2-1,TRBD2,TRBV12-3/TRBV12-4,many,CASMTSGTGQDNEQFF,TGTGCCAGCATGACTAGCGGGACTGGACAGGACAATGAGCAGTTCTTC
TRBJ2-5,-,TRBV11-2,many,CASKTESQETQYF,TGTGCCAGCAAAACAGAGTCGCAAGAGACCCAGTACTTC
TRBJ1-5,-,TRBV5-1,many,CASSPGTAPNQPQHF,TGCGCCAGCAGCCCTGGGACGGCCCCCAATCAGCCCCAGCATTTT
TRBJ2-4,-,TRBV19,-,CASSIDRGAKNIQYF,TGTGCCAGTAGTATAGATCGGGGGGCCAAAAACATTCAGTACTTC
TRBJ2-1,-,TRBV7-9,few,CASSLGTTDEQFF,TGTGCCAGCAGCTTAGGAACGACAGATGAGCAGTTCTTC
TRBJ2-5,TRBD2,TRBV28,many,CASSLGGGRRQETQYF,TGTGCCAGCAGTTTAGGTGGCGGGAGAAGGCAAGAGACCCAGTACTTC
TRBJ2-7,-,TRBV28,many,CASSGEKGRGEQYF,TGTGCCAGCAGTGGCGAGAAAGGGCGTGGGGAGCAGTACTTC
TRBJ2-5,TRBD1,TRBV4-3,-,CASSYLTGFRETQYF,TGCGCCAGCAGCTACTTGACAGGGTTTCGGGAGACCCAGTACTTC
TRBJ2-3,TRBD1,TRBV7-9,few,CASSLALGQGPDTQYF,TGTGCCAGCAGCTTAGCGCTCGGACAGGGTCCAGATACGCAGTATTTT
TRBJ2-2,-,TRBV30,many,CAWPSITGELFF,TGTGCCTGGCCCTCAATCACCGGGGAGCTGTTTTTT
TRBJ2-3,-,TRBV7-8,many,CASSLALADTQYF,TGTGCCAGCAGCTTAGCCTTGGCAGATACGCAGTATTTT
TRBJ2-1,-,TRBV7-2,many,CASSLGSQLSHEQFF,TGTGCCAGCAGCTTAGGATCCCAGCTTAGCCATGAGCAGTTCTTC
TRBJ2-3,-,TRBV11-2,many,CASSLDLGGRSTQYF,TGTGCCAGCAGCTTAGATCTGGGGGGGCGTTCGACGCAGTATTTT
TRBJ1-1,-,TRBV6-1,few,CASSENSGSTEAFF,TGTGCTAGCAGTGAAAATTCAGGGAGCACTGAAGCTTTCTTT
TRBJ2-1,TRBD2,TRBV14,-,CASSNLGTSGDNEQFF,TGTGCCAGCAGCAACCTCGGGACTAGCGGGGACAATGAGCAGTTCTTC
TRBJ2-5,-,TRBV19,few,CASSIGGQETQYF,TGTGCCAGTAGTATAGGAGGGCAAGAGACCCAGTACTTC
TRBJ2-7,-,TRBV7-2,-,CASSQNNRDYEQYF,TGTGCCAGCAGCCAAAACAACAGGGACTACGAGCAGTACTTC
TRBJ2-7,-,TRBV9,few,CASSVGGSEQYF,TGTGCCAGCAGCGTAGGGGGATCCGAGCAGTACTTC
TRBJ2-7,TRBD2,TRBV7-9,many,CASSPTSGRAPYEQYF,TGTGCCAGCAGCCCGACTAGCGGGAGGGCCCCCTACGAGCAGTACTTC
TRBJ1-2,-,TRBV7-6,-,CASSLDGPGSDYGYTF,TGTGCCAGCAGCTTAGATGGCCCGGGTTCCGACTATGGCTACACCTTC
TRBJ1-2,-,TRBV2,many,CASSEGGQGVYGYTF,TGTGCCAGCAGTGAAGGCGGGCAGGGCGTCTATGGCTACACCTTC
TRBJ1-1,TRBD1,TRBV5-5,-,CASSPNPTGMNTEAFF,TGTGCCAGCAGCCCGAACCCGACAGGGATGAACACTGAAGCTTTCTTT
TRBJ2-7,-,TRBV5-1,many,CASGPGWDNSYEQYF,TGCGCCAGCGGACCCGGGTGGGATAACTCCTACGAGCAGTACTTC
TRBJ2-7,TRBD2,TRBV5-1,many,CASSLGRESYEQYF,TGCGCCAGCAGCTTGGGGCGGGAGAGCTACGAGCAGTACTTC
TRBJ1-4,-,TRBV20-1,-,CSARDSGEKLFF,TGCAGTGCTAGAGATTCCGGGGAAAAACTGTTTTTT
TRBJ1-1,TRBD1,TRBV13,-,CASSLGQGGTTEAFF,TGTGCCAGCAGCTTAGGACAGGGGGGTACCACTGAAGCTTTCTTT
TRBJ1-4,TRBD1,TRBV12-3/TRBV12-4,many,CASSLEGAYEKLFF,TGTGCCAGCAGTTTGGAGGGGGCTTATGAAAAACTGTTTTTT
TRBJ2-3,-,TRBV20-1,-,CSASSQGSYPDTQYF,TGCAGTGCCAGCAGCCAAGGGTCGTACCCCGATACGCAGTATTTT
TRBJ2-5,-,TRBV5-8,-,CASSLVARKPQETQYF,TGTGCCAGCAGCTTGGTGGCCCGTAAACCGCAAGAGACCCAGTACTTC
TRBJ1-5,-,TRBV3-1,many,CASSQDIVSNQPQHF,TGTGCCAGCAGCCAAGATATTGTGAGCAATCAGCCCCAGCATTTT
TRBJ2-7,-,TRBV5-1,few,CASSLVHSTYEQYF,TGCGCCAGCAGCTTGGTTCACAGTACCTACGAGCAGTACTTC
TRBJ2-7,TRBD2,TRBV12-3/TRBV12-4,-,CASSPPGLAGDREQYF,TGTGCCAGCAGCCCGCCGGGACTAGCGGGAGATCGCGAGCAGTACTTC
TRBJ1-3,-,TRBV30,-,CAWRHVKSSGNTIYF,TGTGCCTGGAGGCACGTCAAGAGCTCTGGAAACACCATATATTTT